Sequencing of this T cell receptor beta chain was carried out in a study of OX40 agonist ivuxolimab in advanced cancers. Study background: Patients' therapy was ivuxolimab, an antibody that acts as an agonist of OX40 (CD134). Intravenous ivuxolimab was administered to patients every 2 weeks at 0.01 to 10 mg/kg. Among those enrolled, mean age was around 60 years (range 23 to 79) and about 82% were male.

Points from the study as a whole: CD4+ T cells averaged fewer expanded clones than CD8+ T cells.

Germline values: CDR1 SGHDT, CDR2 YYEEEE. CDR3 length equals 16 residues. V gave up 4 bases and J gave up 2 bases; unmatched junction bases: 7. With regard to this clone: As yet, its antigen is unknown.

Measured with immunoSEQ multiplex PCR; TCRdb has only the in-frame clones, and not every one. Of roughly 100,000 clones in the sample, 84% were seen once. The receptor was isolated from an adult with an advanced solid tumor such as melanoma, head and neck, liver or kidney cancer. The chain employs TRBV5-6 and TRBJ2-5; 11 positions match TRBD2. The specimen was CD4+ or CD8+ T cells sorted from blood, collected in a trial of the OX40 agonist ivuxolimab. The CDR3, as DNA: TGTGCCAGCAGCCGGCCTAGCGGGAGGTCTCAAGAGACCCAGTACTTC. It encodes CASSRPSGRSQETQYF.